This T cell receptor beta chain was captured in a study of T cells in Graves' hyperthyroidism and ophthalmopathy. Notes on the study in general: A 13 V-J model separated ophthalmopathy from stable hyperthyroidism. Blood also contained most expanded thyroid clonotypes above 0.001.

Of note for this clonotype: Its specificity is not known. A clone one base away is much larger, so this may be a read error.

The CDR3 regions of TCR beta were amplified from RNA transcripts. HTBI primers were used for first-round RT-PCR of the TCR CDR3. TCRdb itself ran the multiplex PCR reads through MiXCR, one entry per CDR3 protein. The profile shows 270,000 or so distinct CDR3 sequences, 12% to 15% of them singletons. Patients aged 18 to 65 had newly diagnosed hyperthyroidism of under 2 months' duration. Exclusion of patients followed from uncontrolled infection, other autoimmune disease, pregnancy or lactation. This CDR3 region has 14 residues. The V gene's germline CDR1 is DFQATT and CDR2 SNEGSKA (reference sequence).

The receptor's source is a woman between 50 and 59 years old with Graves' hyperthyroidism that later progressed to Graves' ophthalmopathy. The sample was blood. This rearrangement joins TRBV20-1 to TRBJ2-7, with D tentatively TRBD1 or TRBD2 (5 bases each). CDR3 in DNA: TGCAGTGCTAGAGTCGTCGCGGGCCGGGACGATCAGTACTTC. Translating it yields CSARVVAGRDDQYF.